Following are 2 T cell receptor beta chains from one sample sequenced in a study of T cell repertoires in cytomegalovirus infection. A single record per CDR3 protein comes from TCRdb applying MiXCR to the reads. The sample holds 27,000 or so distinct CDR3 sequences, about 19% seen once. Their antigens are not known. The input for sequencing was CD8+ T cells from cultured PBMCs, taken from culture after CMV antigen stimulation. These receptors were taken from a human donor in good health (CMV status not recorded). Some clones in this sample may be carry-over from other donors' samples.

This clonotype was recorded at least ten times. The chain has TRBV4-3 and TRBJ2-7, with 7 bases identical to TRBD1. This CDR3 spans 15 amino acids. The V and J ends lost 0 bases and 2 bases, in that order; junction bases with no gene match: 4. Per the germline V gene, CDR1 is LGHNA and CDR2 is YSLEER. CDR3 sequence reads: CASSQERGPTYEQYF. The DNA of the CDR3 is TGCGCCAGCAGCCAAGAGAGGGGGCCTACCTACGAGCAGTACTTC.

This clonotype was counted a few times. The rearrangement uses TRBV12-3 or TRBV12-4 and TRBJ2-7, with no clear D. Trimming removed 5 bases at V and 5 bases at J, with 10 bases between. The CDR3 contains 12 residues. The chain's CDR3 is CASSPSANEQYF. In nucleotides, the CDR3 is TGTGCCAGCAGTCCCAGCGCCAACGAGCAGTACTTC.